This T cell receptor beta chain was recovered during a study of vaccination and CD4 T cells after COVID-19. Whole-study context: A median of around 73 days (range 14 to 241) separated dose two from the taking of post-vaccine samples.

CD4+ T cells that had been cultured provided DNA sequenced with the Oncomine TCR Beta short-read assay. From the PCR reads, TCRdb called clonotypes with MiXCR, one entry per CDR3 protein. Of fewer than 30,000 distinct CDR3 sequences listed, approximately 66% are singletons. The treatment denotes: roughly ten-day PBMC culture with coronavirus spike peptide pools or control peptides (ViraFEST assay). The V and J ends lost 4 bases and 7 bases, in that order; junction bases with no gene match: 6. The CDR3 loop spans 14 amino acids. Germline V lookup: CDR1 LNHDA, CDR2 SQIVND (reference sequence). This clonotype was seen just once. Its target is not known.

The V call is TRBV19, the J call TRBJ2-3; TRBD2 matches 9 bases. The receptor was derived from a human donor who received a COVID-19 vaccine. Sequencing used CD4+ T cells from blood, cultured in vitro, obtained after SARS-CoV-2 vaccination. CDR3 in amino acids: CASSSGGGQHTQYF. CDR3 coding DNA: TGTGCCAGTAGTAGCGGGGGGGGTCAACATACGCAGTATTTT.